These T cell receptor beta chains were read from a single sample in a study of blood T cell repertoires in COVID-19. TCRdb's copy holds only in-frame clones and misses some; the assay was immunoSEQ multiplex PCR. The table lists some 200,000 clones, 65% to 90% of them singletons. Source material: PBMCs or T cells enriched from blood (not recorded which). These receptors originate from a woman aged 60-75 years with acute COVID-19. Both conserved end residues are part of each CDR3. D genes are given only for firm matches. Some rows mark clone size as missing; the rest say once, few, many or name a class of expanded clone.

-	TRBV28	TRBJ1-2	TRBD1	CASSGQVYGYTF	TGTGCCAGCAGTGGACAGGTCTATGGCTACACCTTC
few	TRBV9	TRBJ2-1	-	CASGSGQRNNEQFF	TGTGCCAGCGGGTCGGGACAAAGGAACAATGAGCAGTTCTTC
-	TRBV5-4	TRBJ1-2	-	CASSLNRQSYGYTF	TGTGCCAGCAGCTTGAACAGGCAGTCCTATGGCTACACCTTC
-	TRBV5-1	TRBJ2-1	-	CASSLGGVGSYNEQFF	TGCGCCAGCAGCTTGGGCGGGGTAGGCTCCTACAATGAGCAGTTCTTC
-	TRBV28	TRBJ1-6	-	CATGWSPLHF	TGTGCCACAGGGTGGTCACCCCTCCACTTT
few	TRBV6-5	TRBJ2-7	TRBD1	CASSFDRGYEQYF	TGTGCCAGCAGTTTCGACAGGGGCTACGAGCAGTACTTC
-	TRBV12-3/TRBV12-4	TRBJ1-1	-	CASTVGATEAFF	TGTGCCAGCACCGTAGGGGCCACTGAAGCTTTCTTT
-	TRBV9	TRBJ1-3	TRBD1	CASSGQGIGGNTIYF	TGTGCCAGCAGCGGACAGGGGATAGGGGGAAACACCATATATTTT
-	TRBV5-1	TRBJ1-5	TRBD1	CASSSHRDRALSQPQHF	TGCGCCAGCAGCTCCCACCGGGACAGGGCTTTGAGTCAGCCCCAGCATTTT
-	TRBV19	TRBJ1-5	-	CASSIVGDTSNQPQHF	TGTGCCAGTAGTATAGTTGGGGACACGAGCAATCAGCCCCAGCATTTT
-	TRBV10-2	TRBJ2-7	-	CASSDMESTPYEQYF	TGCGCCAGCAGTGATATGGAGTCGACCCCCTACGAGCAGTACTTC
once	TRBV29-1	TRBJ1-1	TRBD1	CSAKTGLYTEAFF	TGCAGCGCTAAGACAGGGTTGTACACTGAAGCTTTCTTT
few	TRBV28	TRBJ1-5	-	CASSFWARNQPQHF	TGTGCCAGCAGTTTCTGGGCAAGAAATCAGCCCCAGCATTTT
few	TRBV13	TRBJ2-5	-	CASSLRGLQETQYF	TGTGCCAGCAGCTTAAGGGGTCTCCAAGAGACCCAGTACTTC
-	TRBV18	TRBJ2-5	TRBD1	CASSPTGEETQYF	TGTGCCAGCTCACCAACAGGGGAGGAGACCCAGTACTTC